This TCR beta chain emerged from a study of molecular identifiers for immune sequencing clone quantification. TCRdb re-called the PCR reads with MiXCR, one entry per CDR3 protein. The table includes under 600,000 distinct CDR3 sequences, 20% to 25% detected once. Germline CDR1 is SEHNR and CDR2 is FQNEAQ (reference sequence). This CDR3 is 14 amino acids long. V lost 5 bases, J lost 4 bases, and 7 bases stayed unmatched. The sample consisted of naive CD8+ T cells from blood, with Jurkat cell RNA spiked in. Subset indicated: FACS-sorted CD8+CD4-CCR7+CD45RA+ naive T cells. The source is a human donor in good health. Some libraries in this study had Jurkat cell RNA spiked in. This chain joins TRBV7-9 and TRBJ1-2; 7 bases line up with TRBD1. The CDR3 bases are TGTGCCAGCAGCCCAGACCGGGACAGCTATGGCTACACCTTC. Its protein is CASSPDRDSYGYTF.